The 3 T cell receptor beta chains below come from one sample, sequenced in a study of blood T cells in healthy people across ages. The use of a sample-barcoded 5' primer and a J-beta primer mix characterized a second PCR of roughly 7 to 11 cycles. In TCRdb, the 5' RACE reads were re-called with MiXCR into one record per CDR3 protein. The sample records just over 800,000 distinct CDR3 sequences, under 80% being singletons. The sample comprised blood. These receptors were collected from a man aged 25 to 40 in good health.

CDR3 loop: CASSLTGGKPEQYF. The CDR3 DNA sequence: TGTGCCAGCAGCTTAACAGGGGGGAAGCCCGAGCAGTACTTC. The chain uses TRBV7-9 and TRBJ2-5; 8 nucleotides match TRBD1. The closer fit of TRBJ2-7 to the DNA end suggests the J call may be wrong. Germline CDR1 is SEHNR and CDR2 is FQNEAQ (reference sequence). The length of the CDR3 is 14 residues.

This clonotype has just a few counts. The chain carries TRBV4-3 and TRBJ2-1; D may match TRBD1 or TRBD2 (5 bases each). The CDR3 extends over 18 amino acids. Trimming removed 0 bases at V and 5 bases at J, with 20 bases between. Per the germline V gene, CDR1 is LGHNA and CDR2 is YSLEER. For the CDR3, the DNA is TGCGCCAGCAGCCAAGAAAACAATAGGGACGCGCTTAACAATGAGCAGTTCTTC. Translating it yields CASSQENNRDALNNEQFF.

V is TRBV12-3 or TRBV12-4 and J is TRBJ2-2, with D tentatively TRBD1 (6 bases). V lost 3 bases, J lost 6 bases, and 8 bases lay in between. The CDR3 has 13 amino acids. The DNA for the CDR3 is TGTGCCAGCAGTTTCAGGGGACCCGGGGAGCTGTTTTTT. This codes for CASSFRGPGELFF.